A single sample gave rise to the 31 T cell receptor beta chains below, sequenced in a study of T cell repertoires in cytomegalovirus infection. Using its own MiXCR run on the reads, TCRdb lists one record per CDR3 protein. The table shows fewer than 150,000 distinct CDR3 sequences, with 30% occurring only once. These receptors' antigens are unknown. The sample consisted of CD8+ T cells from cultured PBMCs, taken from culture after CMV antigen stimulation. Receptors were obtained from a human donor in good health (CMV status not recorded). Some clones in this sample may be carry-over from other donors' samples.

V and J are TRBV5-4 and TRBJ2-1, with TRBD1 as a possible D gene (6 bases). Germline V gives CDR1 SGHNT, CDR2 YYREEE (reference sequence). The CDR3 totals 11 residues. V shed 6 bases and J shed 8 bases, with 9 bases lying between them. The CDR3 protein is CASTEGDEQFF. Written as DNA, the CDR3 is TGTGCCAGCACCGAGGGGGATGAGCAGTTCTTC.

This clonotype occurred a few times. V gene TRBV7-9 combines with J gene TRBJ1-2, with TRBD1 as a possible D gene (5 bases). Trimming took 1 base from V and 5 from J, leaving 14 bases between them. The CDR3 is 15 amino acids. Germline loops: CDR1 SEHNR, CDR2 FQNEAQ (reference sequence). In nucleotides, the CDR3 is TGTGCCAGCAGCTTAGGTACCGGGACGGGGTATGGCTACACCTTC. Its translation: CASSLGTGTGYGYTF.

This clonotype was seen more than once but under ten times. The genes are TRBV2 and TRBJ2-1; D gene unclear. The CDR3 is 12 amino acids. In germline, CDR1 is SNHLY, CDR2 FYNNEI. V was shortened by 3 bases and J by 4 bases, with 4 bases between the two germline ends. The CDR3 DNA follows: TGTGCCAGCAGTGACAATTACAATGAGCAGTTCTTC. This codes for CASSDNYNEQFF.

This clonotype was counted a few times. This rearrangement joins TRBV6-5 to TRBJ2-7, with 9 bases lining up with TRBD2. CDR3 length equals 14 residues. Trimming took 7 bases from V and 2 from J; bases not matched to a gene: 6. Germline V lookup: CDR1 MNHEY, CDR2 SVGAGI. CDR3 sequence: CASKASGAPYEQYF. The CDR3 DNA follows: TGTGCCAGCAAGGCTAGCGGGGCCCCCTACGAGCAGTACTTC.

The genes are TRBV6-1 and TRBJ1-3; no reliable D call. This CDR3 region has 17 residues. Germline loops: CDR1 MNHNS, CDR2 SASEGT. The V end was cut by 4 bases, the J end by 0 bases, with 16 bases between. Here the CDR3 reads CASSGTVSFYSGNTIYF. In DNA form, the CDR3 reads TGTGCCAGCAGTGGGACGGTTTCCTTCTACTCTGGAAACACCATATATTTT.

The V and J genes are TRBV6-5 and TRBJ1-6, with D maybe TRBD1 (5 bases). CDR3 length equals 18 residues. Trimming removed 5 bases from V and 7 bases from J, with 24 bases in between. CDR1 is MNHEY and CDR2 is SVGAGI in the germline V gene. The CDR3 DNA reads TGTGCCAGCAGTAGATCGACGGGGGATACCTTTGGGAATTCACCCCTCCACTTT. Its translation is CASSRSTGDTFGNSPLHF.

This clonotype came up many times. The chain has TRBV19 and TRBJ1-5; 8 bases match TRBD1. Germline assignment: CDR1 LNHDA and CDR2 SQIVND (reference sequence). This CDR3 contains 14 residues. The ends lost 6 bases at V and 6 bases at J; junction bases unmatched: 7. Here the CDR3 DNA reads TGTGCCAGTAGACCCCGACAGGGGAGTCAGCCCCAGCATTTT. Amino acid sequence: CASRPRQGSQPQHF. Drawing the rest from reference TRBV19 and TRBJ1-5, the complete variable domain is DGGITQSPKYLFRKEGQNVTLSCEQNLNHDAMYWYRQDPGQGLRLIYYSQIVNDFQKGDIAEGYSVSREKKESFPLTVTSAQKNPTAFYLCASRPRQGSQPQHFGDGTRLSIL.

The rearrangement joins TRBV5-1 to TRBJ2-1; the D gene is possibly TRBD1 (6 bases). The CDR3 is 18 amino acids. Germline assignment: CDR1 SGHRS and CDR2 YFSETQ. V lost 4 bases and J lost 4, with 24 bases in between. The CDR3 sequence is CASSQPGPGQSLYNEQFF. The CDR3 nucleotides read TGCGCCAGCAGCCAGCCAGGACCGGGACAAAGCCTTTACAATGAGCAGTTCTTC.

The CDR3 region has the DNA TGTGCCAGCAGTTTAGCCCTGGGCTCCTACGAGCAGTACTTC. Its protein is CASSLALGSYEQYF. The genes are TRBV12-3 or TRBV12-4 and TRBJ2-7; D not certain. V was clipped by 0 bases and J by 0 bases, with 6 bases between them. This CDR3 has 14 residues.

This chain joins TRBV27 and TRBJ2-7; a possible D gene is TRBD1 (6 bases). The V and J ends lost 5 bases and 2 bases respectively, with 16 bases between them. The CDR3 sequence is 15 residues long. Germline V gene sequence: CDR1 MNHEY, CDR2 SMNVEV (reference sequence). The DNA for the CDR3 is TGTGCCAGCAGTAGAAGGACAGACAATACCTACGAGCAGTACTTC. Residues: CASSRRTDNTYEQYF.

The chain recombines TRBV25-1 with TRBJ1-1; TRBD1 aligns across 7 bases. CDR1 and CDR2 from the germline V gene are MGHDK and SYGVNS. The CDR3 runs 14 residues. Trimming took 5 bases from V and 3 from J; bases not matched to a gene: 6. The CDR3 nucleotides are TGTGCCAGCAGTTGGGCAGGGGGTCACACTGAAGCTTTCTTT. Translating it yields CASSWAGGHTEAFF.

Many counts were recorded for this clonotype. The gene calls are TRBV27 and TRBJ1-1; a weak D match, TRBD1 (5 bases). This CDR3 comprises 13 residues. Trimming took 8 bases from V and 5 from J, leaving 15 bases between them. Germline values: CDR1 MNHEY, CDR2 SMNVEV (reference sequence). This CDR3 is CASAIGGRTEAFF. CDR3 sequence (DNA): TGTGCCAGCGCTATCGGGGGGAGGACTGAAGCTTTCTTT.

This clonotype was seen a few times. V is TRBV12-3 or TRBV12-4 and J is TRBJ2-7; 8 nucleotides match TRBD2. CDR3 length: 13 amino acids. V lost 3 bases to trimming and J lost 7 bases; unmatched junction nucleotides: 5. This CDR3 reads CASSFSAGGEQYF. The CDR3 DNA reads TGTGCCAGCAGTTTTTCGGCGGGGGGAGAGCAGTACTTC.

There are a few counts of this clonotype. The chain employs TRBV7-8 and TRBJ1-4, with D tentatively TRBD1 (5 bases). V lost 5 bases and J 6 bases, leaving 16 bases between the germline ends. Per the germline V gene, CDR1 is SGHVS and CDR2 is FQNEAQ. The CDR3 consists of 15 residues. The CDR3 region is CASSPTLGGDEKLFF. In nucleotides, the CDR3 is TGTGCCAGCAGCCCGACCCTGGGAGGGGATGAAAAACTGTTTTTT.

This clonotype has more than one count but fewer than ten. The rearrangement uses TRBV27 and TRBJ2-1; D unresolved. Germline V gene lookup returns CDR1 MNHEY and CDR2 SMNVEV (reference sequence). The V gene lost 2 bases and the J gene lost 3 bases, with 14 bases spanning the gap. The CDR3 has 16 amino acids. CDR3 region: CASSLKVGYFYNEQFF. The CDR3 nucleotides are TGTGCCAGCAGTTTAAAAGTTGGTTACTTCTACAATGAGCAGTTCTTC.

V usage is TRBV12-3 or TRBV12-4 and J usage is TRBJ1-2; unclear D gene. The CDR3 has 15 residues. V was pared by 3 bases and J by 4 bases, with 15 bases between. CDR3 residues: CASSFSPIPFYGYTF. For the CDR3, the DNA is TGTGCCAGCAGTTTTAGTCCCATTCCCTTCTATGGCTACACCTTC.

The J gene is TRBJ1-5, the V gene TRBV6-1; D gene ambiguous. The V end lost 2 bases, the J end lost 4 bases, and 6 bases lay between the germline ends. The CDR3 extends over 13 amino acids. CDR1 is MNHNS and CDR2 is SASEGT in the germline V gene. CDR3 nucleotides: TGTGCCAGCAGTGAATGGCGGAATCAGCCCCAGCATTTT. This encodes CASSEWRNQPQHF.

V is TRBV2 and J is TRBJ2-1; D is tentatively TRBD1 or TRBD2 (5 bases each). CDR1 and CDR2 (germline): SNHLY, FYNNEI. The CDR3 runs to 16 residues. V was pared by 6 bases and J by 1 base, with 16 bases between. Here the CDR3 DNA reads TGTGCCAGCAGGCCCTGGGACGATAGGTCCTACAATGAGCAGTTCTTC. Amino acids: CASRPWDDRSYNEQFF.

The gene calls are TRBV29-1 and TRBJ2-7; TRBD1 agrees at 9 bases. Germline CDR1 is SQVTM and CDR2 is ANQGSEA. The CDR3 has 12 amino acids. CDR3 protein: CSERTGVYEQYF. The CDR3 nucleotides read TGCAGTGAACGGACAGGGGTATACGAGCAGTACTTC.

This clonotype was seen a few times. The V gene is TRBV7-9, the J gene TRBJ1-6, with D perhaps TRBD1 (6 bases). This CDR3 has 17 residues. Germline CDR1 is SEHNR and CDR2 is FQNEAQ (reference sequence). V lost 1 base and J lost 4, with 14 bases in between. The CDR3 DNA reads as TGTGCCAGCAGCTTAGATCCAGGGGCCTCATATAATTCACCCCTCCACTTT. This gives the protein CASSLDPGASYNSPLHF. Drawing the rest from reference TRBV7-9 and TRBJ1-6, the complete variable domain is DTGVSQNPRHKITKRGQNVTFRCDPISEHNRLYWYRQTLGQGPEFLTYFQNEAQLEKSRLLSDRFSAERPKGSFSTLEIQRTEQGDSAMYLCASSLDPGASYNSPLHFGNGTRLTVT.

This clonotype came up a few times. The rearrangement uses TRBV7-6 and TRBJ1-1; D gene unclear. The V gene lost 0 bases and the J gene lost 8 bases, with 16 bases spanning the gap. Germline V lookup: CDR1 SGHVS, CDR2 FNYEAQ. The CDR3 length is 15 residues. The CDR3: CASSLAQSVLPEAFF. The CDR3 nucleotides are TGTGCCAGCAGCTTAGCACAGTCAGTACTCCCCGAAGCTTTCTTT.

About this clonotype: A much larger clone lies one base from this, so it may be a read error. The genes are TRBV4-3 and TRBJ2-1; TRBD1 or TRBD2 may be the D gene (5 bases each). The CDR3 is 15 amino acids. Germline loops: CDR1 LGHNA, CDR2 YSLEER. The ends were cut back, 0 bases at V and 6 bases at J, with 12 bases in the middle. Here the CDR3 reads CASSQDIWGSNEQFF. For the CDR3, the DNA is TGCGCCAGCAGCCAAGATATATGGGGGTCCAATGAGCAGTTCTTC.

The chain uses TRBV18 and TRBJ2-1, with D unresolved. Per the germline V gene, CDR1 is KGHSH and CDR2 is LQKENI. The V end was cut by 0 bases, the J end by 0 bases, with 9 bases between. The CDR3 is 16 residues long. CDR3 loop: CASSPPARSSYNEQFF. DNA of the CDR3: TGTGCCAGCTCACCACCGGCTAGATCCTCCTACAATGAGCAGTTCTTC.

This chain joins TRBV12-3 or TRBV12-4 and TRBJ2-7, with D perhaps matching TRBD1 (6 bases). The CDR3 has 15 amino acids. The ends were cut back, 5 bases at V and 3 bases at J, with 17 bases in the middle. CDR3 protein: CASSHNFGQYYEQYF. The DNA of the CDR3 is TGTGCCAGCAGTCATAACTTCGGACAGTACTACGAGCAGTACTTC.

The chain is built from TRBV28 and TRBJ2-3; 11 bases line up with TRBD2. This CDR3 region has 15 residues. V was pared by 6 bases and J by 2 bases, with 4 bases of the junction left unmatched. Germline V gives CDR1 MDHEN, CDR2 SYDVKM. CDR3 protein: CASRTSGGYTDTQYF. The DNA of the CDR3 is TGTGCCAGCAGAACTAGCGGGGGTTACACAGATACGCAGTATTTT.

The CDR3 DNA is TGTGCCAGCAGCTTCGGGGGCGAGCAGTACTTC. Protein product: CASSFGGEQYF. This sequence joins TRBV11-2 and TRBJ2-7; possible D gene TRBD2, 6 bases. CDR3 size: 11 residues. Trimming shortened V by 3 bases and J by 6 bases, and 6 bases separated the two germline ends. Looked up from germline, CDR1 is SGHAT and CDR2 is FQNNGV.

This clonotype has more than one count but fewer than ten. The gene calls are TRBV6-5 and TRBJ2-7; D ambiguous. V was shortened by 0 bases and J by 5 bases, with 5 bases between the two germline ends. Germline loops: CDR1 MNHEY, CDR2 SVGAGI. The CDR3 has 12 amino acids. CDR3 protein: CASSYSGHEQYF. The DNA for the CDR3 is TGTGCCAGCAGTTACTCTGGCCACGAGCAGTACTTC.

This clonotype was found a few times. This chain's CDR3 is CASAPPGAGGYTF. In DNA, the CDR3 is TGTGCCAGCGCCCCGCCCGGGGCTGGTGGCTACACCTTC. This rearrangement joins TRBV7-9 to TRBJ1-2; possible D gene TRBD1, 5 bases. V was clipped by 8 bases and J by 7 bases, with 17 bases between them. Germline V gene sequence: CDR1 SEHNR, CDR2 FQNEAQ (reference sequence). The CDR3 length is 13 residues.

The chain is built from TRBV20-1 and TRBJ2-2, with 8 positions matching TRBD1. The CDR3 covers 18 residues. The junction had 15 bases not matched to a gene; V was cut back by 0 bases and J by 6 bases. Germline lookup yields CDR1 DFQATT and CDR2 SNEGSKA (reference sequence). The CDR3 sequence: CSARDPVAGGGLPGELFF. CDR3 nucleotides: TGCAGTGCTAGAGACCCCGTCGCAGGGGGCGGTTTACCCGGGGAGCTGTTTTTT.

In this sample, this clonotype turned up a few times. The chain couples TRBV4-2 to TRBJ2-7; D may correspond to TRBD1 or TRBD2 (5 bases each). Germline-derived CDR1 and CDR2 are LGHNA and YNFKEQ. Trimming pared 3 bases from V and 9 bases from J, leaving 27 bases between. The CDR3 has 17 amino acids. In nucleotides, the CDR3 is TGTGCCAGCAGCCAGGGGGATTTACGGGCCCCGATCCAAGTGCAGTACTTC. This codes for CASSQGDLRAPIQVQYF.

This chain connects TRBV29-1 to TRBJ2-3; D remains unclear. The CDR3 has 13 amino acids. Trimming left V 4 bases short and J 0 bases short, with 8 bases between. CDR1 is SQVTM, CDR2 ANQGSEA, per germline. In DNA, the CDR3 is TGCAGCGTTGCGGCTCAGAGCACAGATACGCAGTATTTT. Translating gives CSVAAQSTDTQYF.